Listed below are T cell receptor beta chains from one sample, sequenced in a study of long-term antiretroviral therapy in people with HIV. TCRdb's table, derived via immunoSEQ multiplex PCR, lists solely in-frame clones and lacks some. The sample includes fewer than 35,000 clones, under 85% of them seen just once. Sequencing was performed on unsorted PBMCs, taken 3 years after starting antiretroviral therapy. These receptors were taken from a man aged 35 to 55 with HIV. Each CDR3 is given with its conserved first and last residue. A D gene is named only where the DNA matches it firmly. The size entry is marked missing in some rows and otherwise reads once, few, many or a size class.

V,J,D,length,size,CDR3,DNA
TRBV9,TRBJ2-1,NA,18,NA,CASSVNRISGSSYNEQFF,TGTGCCAGCAGCGTAAATCGTATTAGCGGTAGCTCCTACAATGAGCAGTTCTTC
TRBV6-1,TRBJ1-5,NA,14,NA,CASRVRGRSQPQHF,TGTGCCAGCCGGGTTCGGGGGAGGAGCCAGCCCCAGCATTTT
TRBV7-8,TRBJ2-5,NA,15,NA,CASSLEEQREETQYF,TGTGCCAGCAGCTTAGAGGAACAGCGAGAGGAGACCCAGTACTTC
TRBV9,TRBJ2-2,NA,16,NA,CASSPFGGQNTGELFF,TGTGCCAGCAGCCCTTTTGGGGGTCAAAACACCGGGGAGCTGTTTTTT
TRBV7-2,TRBJ2-3,NA,11,NA,CASSTTDTQYF,TGTGCCAGCAGTACTACAGATACGCAGTATTTT
TRBV2,TRBJ1-3,TRBD1,18,NA,CASRQTGGPSPLGNTIYF,TGTGCCAGCAGGCAAACAGGGGGCCCCTCACCCCTAGGCAACACCATATATTTT
TRBV15,TRBJ1-5,NA,15,NA,CATSRVPGPNQPQHF,TGTGCCACCAGCAGGGTTCCGGGGCCAAATCAGCCCCAGCATTTT
TRBV9,TRBJ1-2,TRBD1,14,few,CASSVDRGDYGYTF,TGTGCCAGCAGCGTAGACAGGGGGGACTATGGCTACACCTTC
TRBV5-1,TRBJ2-1,NA,16,NA,CASSLPVLGANNEQFF,TGCGCCAGCAGCTTGCCGGTTTTAGGGGCAAACAATGAGCAGTTCTTC
TRBV9,TRBJ2-7,NA,13,few,CASSARDDYEQYF,TGTGCCAGCAGCGCCCGGGACGACTACGAGCAGTACTTC
TRBV19,TRBJ2-4,TRBD1,19,NA,CASSSTGQGRNRAKNIQYF,TGTGCCAGTAGTAGCACGGGACAGGGGCGGAATCGGGCCAAAAACATTCAGTACTTC
TRBV5-5,TRBJ2-1,NA,13,NA,CASSLGRDPTEFF,TGTGCCAGCAGCTTGGGAAGGGACCCAACGGAGTTCTTC
TRBV5-6,TRBJ1-4,TRBD1,15,NA,CASSFGAGGNEKLFF,TGTGCCAGCAGTTTCGGCGCAGGGGGTAATGAAAAACTGTTTTTT
TRBV15,TRBJ2-7,NA,12,NA,CATSSGGIEQYF,TGTGCCACCAGCAGCGGAGGTATCGAGCAGTACTTC
TRBV29-1,TRBJ2-7,NA,14,NA,CSVEDIKGSYEQYF,TGCAGCGTTGAAGATATCAAGGGAAGCTACGAGCAGTACTTC
TRBV6-5,TRBJ1-3,NA,15,NA,CASSYSIPSGNTIYF,TGTGCCAGCAGTTACTCGATCCCCAGCGGAAACACCATATATTTT
TRBV10-3,TRBJ2-1,NA,16,NA,CAISVAFGEENNEQFF,TGTGCCATCAGTGTAGCTTTCGGTGAGGAGAACAATGAGCAGTTCTTC
TRBV2,TRBJ2-2,NA,10,NA,CASLGGELFF,TGTGCCAGCCTAGGCGGGGAGCTGTTTTTT
TRBV7-9,TRBJ2-1,TRBD2,16,NA,CASSPNGGVSYNEQFF,TGTGCCAGCAGCCCCAACGGGGGGGTGTCCTACAATGAGCAGTTCTTC
TRBV11-2,TRBJ2-3,TRBD2,16,NA,CASRPPGLAGTDTQYF,TGTGCCAGCAGACCACCGGGACTAGCGGGGACAGATACGCAGTATTTT
TRBV7-8,TRBJ1-2,NA,13,NA,CASSSGSNYGYTF,TGTGCCAGCAGCTCGGGTTCTAACTATGGCTACACCTTC
TRBV4-2,TRBJ1-1,NA,14,NA,CASSQDRRNTEAFF,TGTGCCAGCAGCCAAGACAGGAGGAACACTGAAGCTTTCTTT
TRBV2,TRBJ2-1,NA,18,NA,CASSEWGQGISVNNEQFF,TGTGCCAGCAGTGAATGGGGGCAGGGGATCTCAGTGAACAATGAGCAGTTCTTC
TRBV6-6,TRBJ2-6,NA,16,NA,CASTRGYLSGANVLTF,TGTGCCAGCACCAGGGGATACCTCTCTGGGGCCAACGTCCTGACTTTC
TRBV2,TRBJ1-4,NA,15,once,CASSEFGQVSEKLFF,TGTGCCAGCAGTGAATTCGGTCAGGTTTCGGAAAAACTGTTTTTT
TRBV19,TRBJ2-2,NA,13,NA,CASRTGNTGELFF,TGTGCCAGTAGGACAGGGAACACCGGGGAGCTGTTTTTT
TRBV6-1,TRBJ2-2,NA,15,NA,CASRAPGLNPGELFF,TGTGCCAGCCGGGCGCCAGGGTTGAACCCCGGGGAGCTGTTTTTT
TRBV11-2,TRBJ2-7,NA,12,NA,CASSFAVYEQYF,TGTGCCAGCAGCTTCGCAGTCTACGAGCAGTACTTC
TRBV7-8,TRBJ2-1,TRBD2,16,NA,CASSLYQREEHNEQFF,TGTGCCAGCAGCTTATATCAGCGGGAGGAGCACAATGAGCAGTTCTTC
TRBV5-6,TRBJ1-6,NA,13,few,CASSLGLNSPLHF,TGTGCCAGCAGCTTGGGACTTAATTCACCCCTCCACTTT
TRBV19,TRBJ1-3,NA,15,NA,CASSIEGSTGNTIYF,TGTGCCAGTAGTATCGAGGGTTCAACTGGAAACACCATATATTTT
TRBV19,TRBJ2-3,NA,16,NA,CASRRRVGVGTDTQYF,TGTGCCAGTAGGCGCCGGGTGGGCGTCGGGACAGATACGCAGTATTTT
TRBV6-5,TRBJ1-1,NA,15,NA,CASSPLRTSGTEAFF,TGTGCCAGCAGTCCCCTCCGGACTTCGGGCACTGAAGCTTTCTTT
TRBV12-5,TRBJ2-2,NA,18,NA,CASGLVIFSRADTGELFF,TGTGCTAGTGGTTTGGTAATTTTTTCCAGGGCGGACACCGGGGAGCTGTTTTTT
TRBV19,TRBJ1-2,TRBD1,16,NA,CASSLQTGTINYGYTF,TGTGCCAGTAGCCTGCAGACAGGGACCATTAACTATGGCTACACCTTC
TRBV11-2,TRBJ2-7,TRBD2,16,NA,CASSTPWTSGSYEQYF,TGTGCCAGCAGCACCCCTTGGACTAGCGGTTCTTACGAGCAGTACTTC
TRBV18,TRBJ2-1,TRBD2,15,NA,CASSPGGDSYNEQFF,TGTGCCAGCTCACCAGGGGGGGATTCCTACAATGAGCAGTTCTTC
TRBV29-1,TRBJ2-3,NA,14,NA,CSVVTGSSTDTQYF,TGCAGCGTTGTGACAGGTTCTAGCACAGATACGCAGTATTTT
TRBV5-6,TRBJ2-6,NA,19,NA,CASSLEAGWRSSGANVLTF,TGTGCCAGCAGCTTGGAGGCAGGGTGGCGGAGCTCTGGGGCCAACGTCCTGACTTTC
TRBV29-1,TRBJ2-1,TRBD2,16,NA,CSATASGGGSYNEQFF,TGCAGCGCCACTGCTAGCGGGGGCGGCTCCTACAATGAGCAGTTCTTC
TRBV10-3,TRBJ1-2,NA,15,once,CAISDPSQLNYGYTF,TGTGCCATCAGTGACCCCAGCCAGCTCAACTATGGCTACACCTTC
TRBV18,TRBJ1-5,NA,13,few,CASSPSFSEPQHF,TGTGCCAGCTCACCAAGCTTCTCGGAGCCCCAGCATTTT
TRBV11-3,TRBJ2-7,NA,13,few,CASSSQLGGEQYF,TGTGCCAGCAGCTCTCAGCTGGGGGGCGAGCAGTACTTC
TRBV6-1,TRBJ1-5,NA,17,NA,CASSDYHSRRGNQPQHF,TGTGCCAGCAGTGATTACCACTCTCGAAGGGGAAATCAGCCCCAGCATTTT
TRBV10-3,TRBJ1-1,TRBD1,15,NA,CATIHGTGANTEAFF,TGTGCCACCATCCACGGGACAGGGGCGAACACTGAAGCTTTCTTT
TRBV19,TRBJ1-1,NA,13,NA,CASSGQLGTEAFF,TGTGCCAGTAGCGGGCAGCTGGGCACTGAAGCTTTCTTT
TRBV29-1,TRBJ2-2,TRBD2,15,NA,CSGLLAGKNTGELFF,TGCAGCGGTTTACTAGCGGGAAAGAACACCGGGGAGCTGTTTTTT
TRBV6-1,TRBJ2-2,NA,15,NA,CASSEGGGIPGELFF,TGTGCCAGCAGTGAGGGAGGGGGCATCCCCGGGGAGCTGTTTTTT
TRBV19,TRBJ2-1,NA,13,NA,CASSTTRGNEQFF,TGTGCCAGTAGTACCACCCGTGGGAATGAGCAGTTCTTC
TRBV19,TRBJ2-2,NA,14,NA,CASSPTLNTGELFF,TGTGCCAGTAGTCCTACACTTAACACCGGGGAGCTGTTTTTT
TRBV9,TRBJ1-3,NA,14,NA,CASSVMSSGNTIYF,TGTGCCAGCAGCGTTATGAGCTCTGGAAACACCATATATTTT
TRBV27,TRBJ1-2,NA,19,NA,CASSLSGASGWDKPYGYTF,TGTGCCAGCAGTTTATCGGGTGCGTCAGGGTGGGATAAACCCTATGGCTACACCTTC
TRBV9,TRBJ2-3,NA,17,NA,CASSPSGSRAESDTQYF,TGTGCCAGCAGCCCTAGTGGGTCCCGGGCCGAATCAGATACGCAGTATTTT
TRBV19,TRBJ2-1,NA,17,NA,CASSVPPTDLSYNEQFF,TGTGCCAGTAGTGTCCCCCCGACAGACCTCTCCTACAATGAGCAGTTCTTC
TRBV19,TRBJ1-5,NA,13,NA,CASSIDLGVPQHF,TGTGCCAGTAGTATAGATTTGGGGGTGCCCCAGCATTTT
TRBV4-1,TRBJ1-2,NA,13,NA,CASSPNYLGGYTF,TGCGCCAGCAGCCCCAACTACCTTGGCGGCTACACCTTC
TRBV5-8,TRBJ1-1,NA,13,NA,CASSSDMNTEAFF,TGTGCCAGCAGCTCCGACATGAACACTGAAGCTTTCTTT
TRBV2,TRBJ2-7,TRBD2,14,NA,CASSVGTIGYEQYF,TGTGCCAGCAGTGTCGGGACTATCGGGTACGAGCAGTACTTC